This record covers a single T cell receptor (beta chain). This CDR3 contains 16 residues. The germline V gene encodes CDR1 SGHRS and CDR2 YFSETQ. V trimming: 2 bases; J trimming: 0 bases; junction bases outside the gene matches: 5. Profiled with immunoSEQ multiplex PCR; TCRdb holds only in-frame clones, not every one. This repertoire shows 250,000 to 300,000 clones, around 83% found once; its top ten account for about 5%. The cohort comprised adults aged roughly 18 to 90 years residing in approximately 22 US areas. These data originate in a study of blood T cell repertoires in COVID-19. The sequence derives from a man in his forties or fifties who had been exposed to COVID-19. Sequenced sample: PBMCs or T cells enriched from blood (not recorded which). This sequence joins TRBV5-1 and TRBJ1-3; 7 bases agree with TRBD1. The CDR3 region has the DNA TGCGCCAGCAGCTTTGACAGGGCGAGCTCTGGAAACACCATATATTTT. Its protein product is CASSFDRASSGNTIYF.